The 22 T cell receptor beta chains listed next were all sequenced from one sample in a study of CD8 T cells in Susac syndrome. Roughly 0.45 to 1 ug RNA was reverse transcribed with random hexamers. TCRdb independently ran MiXCR on the immunoSEQ multiplex PCR reads; one entry per CDR3 protein. The repertoire holds fewer than 80,000 distinct CDR3 sequences, with just under 95% as singletons. Sequencing was done on a sample of CD8+ T cells from PBMCs. These receptors originate from a human donor with multiple sclerosis.

The chain recombines TRBV29-1 with TRBJ2-1; D might be TRBD2 (6 bases). The CDR3 has 15 residues. CDR1 is SQVTM, CDR2 ANQGSEA, per germline. With 4 bases removed from V and 3 bases from J, the gap between germline ends came to 16 bases. CDR3 DNA sequence: TGCAGCGTTGGGGGGGAGTCGGGGAGCTACAATGAGCAGTTCTTC. The encoded protein is CSVGGESGSYNEQFF.

V usage is TRBV7-9 and J usage is TRBJ1-1; D remains unclear. The CDR3 is 16 amino acids. V lost 2 bases and J lost 0, with 13 bases in between. Germline CDR1 SEHNR, CDR2 FQNEAQ (reference sequence). CDR3: CASSLPTSQVNTEAFF. For the CDR3, the DNA is TGTGCCAGCAGCTTACCCACTTCTCAGGTGAACACTGAAGCTTTCTTT.

The genes are TRBV7-6 and TRBJ1-2; a possible D gene is TRBD1 (6 bases). V lost 0 bases and J lost 6, with 17 bases in between. CDR3 length: 16 amino acids. Germline CDR1 is SGHVS and CDR2 is FNYEAQ. CDR3 nucleotide sequence: TGTGCCAGCAGCTTAGCGGGGGCAGGGACGAGTGATGGCTACACCTTC. Translating gives CASSLAGAGTSDGYTF.

The chain couples TRBV7-9 to TRBJ2-5, with D perhaps matching TRBD1 (6 bases). CDR3 length equals 17 residues. V lost 5 bases, J lost 0 bases, and 19 bases lay in between. Germline loops: CDR1 SEHNR, CDR2 FQNEAQ (reference sequence). The CDR3 sequence is CASSLLSTGPNQETQYF. CDR3 bases: TGTGCCAGCAGCCTTTTATCGACAGGCCCGAACCAAGAGACCCAGTACTTC.

The chain employs TRBV3-1 and TRBJ2-7; 7 bases match TRBD1. Trimming cost V 1 base and J 2 bases; bases outside gene matches: 2. In germline, CDR1 is LGHDT, CDR2 YNNKEL (reference sequence). The CDR3 totals 14 residues. The CDR3 spells CASSQGDRTYEQYF. The DNA of the CDR3 is TGTGCCAGCAGCCAAGGGGACAGAACCTACGAGCAGTACTTC.

The V gene is TRBV29-1, the J gene TRBJ2-1, with D perhaps TRBD1 (5 bases). V was shortened by 3 bases and J by 0 bases, with 9 bases between the two germline ends. The length of the CDR3 is 14 residues. CDR1 and CDR2 from the germline V gene are SQVTM and ANQGSEA. This CDR3 reads CSVEAGFSYNEQFF. CDR3 nucleotide sequence: TGCAGCGTTGAGGCAGGGTTCTCCTACAATGAGCAGTTCTTC.

This chain joins TRBV7-9 and TRBJ2-1; D gene ambiguous. Trimming took off 3 bases at V and 9 bases at J, with 6 bases between the two ends. The CDR3 spans 11 residues. Germline lookup yields CDR1 SEHNR and CDR2 FQNEAQ (reference sequence). CDR3 DNA: TGTGCCAGCAGCTTGACGGGTGAGCAGTTCTTC. This gives the protein CASSLTGEQFF.

The chain has TRBV9 and TRBJ2-1; 15 nucleotides match TRBD2. Germline V gene data show CDR1 as SGDLS and CDR2 as YYNGEE. This CDR3 is built from 18 residues. V lost 4 bases to trimming and J lost 6 bases; unmatched junction nucleotides: 11. CDR3 sequence: CASSPWTSGGEPSNEQFF. CDR3 nucleotide sequence: TGTGCCAGCAGCCCCTGGACTAGCGGGGGGGAGCCATCCAATGAGCAGTTCTTC.

The chain uses TRBV25-1 and TRBJ2-7; 7 nucleotides align to TRBD1. The germline CDR1 and CDR2 sequences are MGHDK and SYGVNS. This CDR3 has 14 amino acids. J gave up 2 bases and V 2 bases, and 3 bases lay outside the gene matches. CDR3 bases: TGTGCCAGCAGTGAACTTCAGGGGGCCTACGAGCAGTACTTC. Translating it yields CASSELQGAYEQYF.

This chain connects TRBV29-1 to TRBJ2-7; D is ambiguous. Germline CDR1 and CDR2: SQVTM and ANQGSEA. This CDR3 spans 15 amino acids. V was trimmed by 8 bases and J by 3 bases, leaving 23 bases between them. The CDR3 protein is CSILTTRYPDYEQYF. The CDR3 region has the DNA TGCAGCATATTAACAACAAGGTATCCTGACTACGAGCAGTACTTC.

The chain uses TRBV5-6 and TRBJ2-5; 11 nucleotides agree with TRBD2. The CDR3 spans 16 residues. V was clipped by 3 bases and J by 6 bases; unmatched bases: 10. Germline-derived CDR1 and CDR2 are SGHDT and YYEEEE. CDR3 DNA: TGTGCCAGCAGCTGGGCCCTTAGCGGGAGGGTTAAGACCCAGTACTTC. This gives the protein CASSWALSGRVKTQYF. Full variable domain (rest looked up from reference TRBV5-6 and TRBJ2-5): DAGVTQSPTHLIKTRGQQVTLRCSPKSGHDTVSWYQQALGQGPQFIFQYYEEEERQRGNFPDRFSGHQFPNYSSELNVNALLLGDSALYLCASSWALSGRVKTQYFGPGTRLLVL.

The chain combines TRBV7-9 with TRBJ2-2; D unclear. V was cut by 11 bases and J by 6 bases, with 10 bases left in between. CDR1 SEHNR and CDR2 FQNEAQ come from the germline V gene (reference sequence). This CDR3 spans 11 amino acids. The CDR3 coding sequence is TGTGCCTGCAAAGGAGCCGGGGAGCTGTTTTTT. Its translation is CACKGAGELFF.

This chain connects TRBV9 to TRBJ2-5; D not certain. The germline V gene encodes CDR1 SGDLS and CDR2 YYNGEE. Trimming pared 1 base from V and 5 bases from J, leaving 15 bases between. The CDR3 has 15 amino acids. CDR3 protein: CASSVKGRAGETQYF. Here the CDR3 DNA reads TGTGCCAGCAGCGTAAAGGGCCGAGCCGGCGAGACCCAGTACTTC.

This clonotype was seen a single time. The chain uses TRBV12-3 or TRBV12-4 and TRBJ2-1; the D gene could be TRBD1 or TRBD2 (5 bases each). The CDR3 loop spans 12 amino acids. Trimming removed 3 bases from V and 9 bases from J, with 9 bases in between. CDR3 protein: CASSFSGAEQFF. The CDR3 bases are TGTGCCAGCAGTTTCTCCGGGGCTGAGCAGTTCTTC.

This chain connects TRBV7-9 to TRBJ2-4; D perhaps matches TRBD2 (5 bases). The CDR3 is made up of 16 amino acids. Trimming took 5 bases from V and 0 from J, leaving 14 bases between them. The germline gives CDR1 SEHNR, CDR2 FQNEAQ (reference sequence). This CDR3 is CASSTEVDPAKNIQYF. The CDR3 DNA reads as TGTGCCAGCAGCACGGAGGTAGATCCAGCCAAAAACATTCAGTACTTC.

This clonotype was detected only once. This chain uses TRBV5-6 with TRBJ2-1, with 8 positions matching TRBD1. Germline V gives CDR1 SGHDT, CDR2 YYEEEE. V shed 3 bases, J shed 11 bases, and the junction held 7 bases outside the gene matches. The CDR3 is 13 amino acids. Here the CDR3 reads CASSSEDRVKQFF. Written as DNA, the CDR3 is TGTGCCAGCAGCTCCGAGGACAGGGTAAAGCAGTTCTTC.

This rearrangement joins TRBV20-1 to TRBJ2-3; D possibly uses TRBD1 or TRBD2 (6 bases each). Trimming took 5 bases from V and 6 from J, leaving 21 bases between them. Germline V gene lookup returns CDR1 DFQATT and CDR2 SNEGSKA (reference sequence). CDR3 size: 15 residues. As DNA, the CDR3 is TGCAGTGCTGGCCCTCGGGGGCCGGAGGGGGATACGCAGTATTTT. This codes for CSAGPRGPEGDTQYF.

The chain uses TRBV20-1 and TRBJ1-1, with 10 bases that match TRBD1. The CDR3 covers 19 residues. Germline loops: CDR1 DFQATT, CDR2 SNEGSKA (reference sequence). The CDR3 protein is CSTARGAKDRGYENTEAFF. The CDR3 bases are TGCAGCACTGCCCGCGGCGCAAAGGACAGGGGGTATGAGAACACTGAAGCTTTCTTT.

V gene TRBV9 combines with J gene TRBJ1-1, with TRBD1 as a possible D gene (6 bases). The germline V gene has CDR1 SGDLS and CDR2 YYNGEE. V was cut by 0 bases and J by 3 bases, with 12 bases left in between. The CDR3 length is 15 residues. Written as DNA, the CDR3 is TGTGCCAGCAGCGTAGCTACAGGGAGGGACACTGAAGCTTTCTTT. It codes for CASSVATGRDTEAFF.

The V and J genes are TRBV27 and TRBJ2-6; no definite D call. The germline CDR1 and CDR2 sequences are MNHEY and SMNVEV (reference sequence). The CDR3 is made up of 16 amino acids. V gave up 4 bases and J gave up 2 bases, with 12 bases separating them. CDR3 amino acids: CASSSHIFPGANVLTF. As DNA, the CDR3 is TGTGCCAGCAGTTCCCACATCTTTCCTGGGGCCAACGTCCTGACTTTC.

V gene TRBV20-1 combines with J gene TRBJ2-3, with 13 bases that match TRBD2. Germline V gives CDR1 DFQATT, CDR2 SNEGSKA (reference sequence). V shed 7 bases and J 4 bases; nucleotides not matched to a gene: 5. This CDR3 has 14 amino acids. The CDR3 protein is CSVWTSGSPDTQYF. The CDR3 DNA reads TGCAGTGTTTGGACTAGCGGGAGCCCAGATACGCAGTATTTT.

The rearrangement links TRBV9 to TRBJ1-5; D remains ambiguous. V was cut by 7 bases and J by 3 bases, with 11 bases left in between. The CDR3 contains 13 residues. Germline V CDR1 and CDR2: SGDLS, YYNGEE. The DNA for the CDR3 is TGTGCCAGCGCCGCCGGGCCCAATCAGCCCCAGCATTTT. Amino acid sequence: CASAAGPNQPQHF.